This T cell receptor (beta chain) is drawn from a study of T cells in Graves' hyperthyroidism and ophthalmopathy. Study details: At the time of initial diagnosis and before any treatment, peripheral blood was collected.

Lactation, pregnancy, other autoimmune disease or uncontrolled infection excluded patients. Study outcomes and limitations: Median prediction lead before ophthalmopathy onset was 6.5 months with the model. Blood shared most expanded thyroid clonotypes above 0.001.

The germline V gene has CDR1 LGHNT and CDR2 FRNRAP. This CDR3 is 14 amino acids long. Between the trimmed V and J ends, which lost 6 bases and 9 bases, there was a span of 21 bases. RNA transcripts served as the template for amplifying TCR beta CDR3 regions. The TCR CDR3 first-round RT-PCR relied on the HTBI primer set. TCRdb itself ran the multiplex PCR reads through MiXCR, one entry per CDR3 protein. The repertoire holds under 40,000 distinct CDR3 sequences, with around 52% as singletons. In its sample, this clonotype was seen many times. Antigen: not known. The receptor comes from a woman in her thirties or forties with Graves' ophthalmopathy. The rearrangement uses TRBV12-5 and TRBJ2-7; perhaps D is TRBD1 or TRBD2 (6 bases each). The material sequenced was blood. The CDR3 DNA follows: TGTGCTAGTGGACGTGGGGGGACACAAGATCGGCAGTACTTC. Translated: CASGRGGTQDRQYF.